This T cell receptor (beta chain) emerged from a study of OX40 agonist ivuxolimab in advanced cancers. Whole-study context: Given to patients was ivuxolimab, an agonistic anti-OX40 (CD134) antibody.

The data were produced by immunoSEQ multiplex PCR, yet TCRdb's version contains in-frame clones alone and is incomplete. The sample yields some 51,000 clones, around 88% seen once. Patients were ineligible given autoimmune disease history or systemic immunosuppression. CDR1 is LNHNV and CDR2 is YYDKDF in the germline V gene (reference sequence). V lost 1 base to trimming and J lost 3 bases; unmatched junction nucleotides: 9. CDR3 size: 17 residues. Findings and limits, study-wide: More expanded clones were seen, on average, in CD8+ T cells than in CD4+. Some nonresponders likewise displayed low normalized T-cell clonal expansion.

A note on this clone: The antigen remains unidentified.

The rearrangement joins TRBV15 to TRBJ2-7, with TRBD1 matching 10 bases. Sequencing was performed on CD4+ or CD8+ T cells sorted from blood, taken in a trial of the OX40 agonist ivuxolimab. This sequence was found in an adult with an advanced solid tumor such as melanoma, head and neck, liver or kidney cancer. DNA of the CDR3: TGTGCCACCAGCAGAGGGCCCCCGGGACAGGGGTACTACGAGCAGTACTTC. Protein product: CATSRGPPGQGYYEQYF.